Shown below are 8 T cell receptor beta chains from a single sample sequenced in a study of a mutant IDH1 vaccine in newly diagnosed glioma. Time point in this sample: week 5, during vaccination. Each vaccine dose was 300 ug of mutant IDH1 20-mer peptide, with topical imiquimod. Which antigens these TCRs recognize remains unknown. Sequencing used immunoSEQ multiplex PCR; TCRdb keeps in-frame clones, though not all of them. The sample shows tens of thousands of clones, more than 85% of them seen only once. This specimen was PBMCs, taken from a glioma patient whose treatment included an IDH1 peptide vaccine. The receptors stem from a woman aged 50 to 60 with glioma.

The gene calls are TRBV23-1 and TRBJ2-7; a weak D match, TRBD2 (6 bases). Being an ORF, TRBV23-1 has a function that is uncertain. CDR3 length: 17 amino acids. With 2 bases removed from V and 5 bases from J, the gap between germline ends came to 22 bases. CDR3 sequence: CASSQTGRGGYGHEQYF. The CDR3 DNA reads as TGCGCCAGCAGTCAAACGGGGCGGGGTGGCTACGGGCACGAGCAGTACTTC.

The chain recombines TRBV5-1 with TRBJ2-3, with TRBD1 as a possible D gene (5 bases). Germline V lookup: CDR1 SGHRS, CDR2 YFSETQ. The CDR3 is 14 amino acids. The V end lost 4 bases, the J end lost 4 bases, and 13 bases lay between the germline ends. CDR3 DNA: TGCGCCAGCAGCCCCTCAACAGGTGCAGATACGCAGTATTTT. Translating gives CASSPSTGADTQYF.

The V and J genes are TRBV27 and TRBJ2-2, with TRBD2 matching over 7 bases. The germline CDR1 and CDR2 sequences are MNHEY and SMNVEV (reference sequence). With V trimmed by 5 bases and J by 7 bases, 16 bases remained unmatched. This CDR3 region has 17 residues. CDR3: CASSLPTAGRTSGELFF. Here the CDR3 DNA reads TGTGCCAGCAGTCTCCCAACCGCCGGGAGGACGAGCGGGGAGCTGTTTTTT.

The V call is TRBV29-1, the J call TRBJ2-7; the match to TRBD2 covers 9 bases. Germline V gene lookup returns CDR1 SQVTM and CDR2 ANQGSEA. This CDR3 comprises 15 residues. Trimming cost V 4 bases and J 1 base; bases outside gene matches: 8. The CDR3 DNA is TGCAGCGTTGTGGCCCTAGCGGGACCTTCCTACGAGCAGTACTTC. Its protein is CSVVALAGPSYEQYF.

The rearrangement uses TRBV21-1 and TRBJ2-3; the table calls TRBD1, which could not be checked here. TRBV21-1 is an annotated pseudogene. The CDR3 spans 16 residues. The CDR3 is CASSNWDRGTTDTQYF. CDR3 in DNA: TGTGCCAGCAGCAACTGGGACAGGGGGACCACAGATACGCAGTATTTT.

The gene calls are TRBV19 and TRBJ1-2, with 10 bases aligning to TRBD1. There are 16 residues in the CDR3. V dropped 6 bases and J dropped 7; count of bases not matched to a gene: 14. Germline V lookup: CDR1 LNHDA, CDR2 SQIVND (reference sequence). The CDR3 DNA sequence: TGTGCCAGTAGCTCAATCGGGCCGGGACAGGGGATTGGCTACACCTTC. Protein: CASSSIGPGQGIGYTF.

The table lists this clone with a few counts. The V and J genes are TRBV25-1 and TRBJ1-5; D is ambiguous. The CDR3 is 14 amino acids. Trimming took off 3 bases at V and 6 bases at J, with 12 bases between the two ends. Germline-derived CDR1 and CDR2 are MGHDK and SYGVNS. For the CDR3, the DNA is TGTGCCAGCAGTGACGGCAGCGGGGTTCAGCCCCAGCATTTT. Its translation is CASSDGSGVQPQHF.

The V gene is TRBV19, the J gene TRBJ1-1; the match to TRBD1 covers 10 bases. Germline values: CDR1 LNHDA, CDR2 SQIVND (reference sequence). Trimming took 5 bases from V and 7 from J; bases not matched to a gene: 10. This CDR3 has 15 amino acids. This CDR3 is CASSLTGGVGGEAFF. DNA of the CDR3: TGTGCCAGTAGTTTGACAGGGGGCGTAGGGGGTGAAGCTTTCTTT.